One sample yielded the 14 T cell receptor beta chains listed below, sequenced in a study of T cells after yellow fever vaccination. TCRdb redid the calling of the 5' RACE reads with MiXCR, one entry per CDR3 protein. The sample has nearly 300,000 distinct CDR3 sequences, 8.7% seen once. The sample in question was CD4+ T cells sorted from PBMCs, obtained 5 days after the yellow fever booster vaccination. All receptors come from a man younger than 35 who received the YFV17D yellow fever vaccine.

A few counts support this clonotype. The CDR3 sequence: CASSLNFGRPTYEQYF. For the CDR3, the DNA is TGTGCCAGCAGTTTAAATTTCGGCCGGCCGACCTACGAGCAGTACTTC. The chain has TRBV12-3 or TRBV12-4 and TRBJ2-7; unclear D gene. The CDR3 is made up of 16 amino acids. The ends were cut back, 2 bases at V and 2 bases at J, with 16 bases in the middle.

The genes are TRBV7-2 and TRBJ1-6; 10 nucleotides align to TRBD1. The V and J ends lost 5 bases and 12 bases, in that order; junction bases with no gene match: 7. This CDR3 has 14 amino acids. From germline, CDR1 is SGHTA and CDR2 FQGNSA. CDR3 loop: CASSSGTGELPLHF. The CDR3 region has the DNA TGTGCCAGCAGCAGCGGGACAGGGGAATTACCCCTCCACTTT.

This clonotype was seen more than once but under ten times. This rearrangement joins TRBV4-2 to TRBJ1-4; D is possibly TRBD1 (6 bases). The germline CDR1 and CDR2 sequences are LGHNA and YNFKEQ. The CDR3 sequence is 18 residues long. Trimming removed 0 bases at V and 3 bases at J, with 17 bases between. The CDR3 loop is CASSQEINVGHANEKLFF. CDR3 nucleotides: TGTGCCAGCAGCCAAGAGATTAATGTGGGACACGCTAATGAAAAACTGTTTTTT.

The chain combines TRBV5-1 with TRBJ2-3; 8 positions agree with TRBD2. Germline values: CDR1 SGHRS, CDR2 YFSETQ. V shed 6 bases, J shed 6 bases, and the junction held 18 bases outside the gene matches. This CDR3 is built from 17 residues. The CDR3 is CASTTGASGSAQDTQYF. The CDR3 region has the DNA TGCGCCAGCACCACCGGGGCTAGCGGGTCCGCACAGGATACGCAGTATTTT.

This chain joins TRBV7-2 and TRBJ1-5; D not resolved. This CDR3 is 14 amino acids long. Germline V lookup: CDR1 SGHTA, CDR2 FQGNSA. V was trimmed by 1 base and J by 2 bases, leaving 6 bases between them. The CDR3: CASSLVLRNQPQHF. For the CDR3, the DNA is TGTGCCAGCAGCTTAGTACTGCGCAATCAGCCCCAGCATTTT.

This chain joins TRBV6-5 and TRBJ2-5, with D possibly being TRBD2 (6 bases). Germline values: CDR1 MNHEY, CDR2 SVGAGI. The CDR3 contains 15 residues. V was shortened by 4 bases and J by 4 bases, with 16 bases between the two germline ends. The CDR3 coding sequence is TGTGCCAGCAGTTCAACCAGACTAGGGCGAGAGACCCAGTACTTC. As protein: CASSSTRLGRETQYF.

The J gene is TRBJ2-3, the V gene TRBV9; no reliable D call. Trimming shortened V by 4 bases and J by 0 bases, and 12 bases separated the two germline ends. Germline V gives CDR1 SGDLS, CDR2 YYNGEE. The CDR3 spans 15 residues. Here the CDR3 DNA reads TGTGCCAGCAGCCATCGATTCTCTAGCACAGATACGCAGTATTTT. This encodes CASSHRFSSTDTQYF. Full variable domain (remainder filled in from reference TRBV9 and TRBJ2-3): DSGVTQTPKHLITATGQRVTLRCSPRSGDLSVYWYQQSLDQGLQFLIQYYNGEERAKGNILERFSAQQFPDLHSELNLSSLELGDSALYFCASSHRFSSTDTQYFGPGTRLTVL.

This clonotype showed up many times. CDR3 DNA: TGCGCCAGCAGCCAAGATCCAGGAAGCACAGATACGCAGTATTTT. Its translation is CASSQDPGSTDTQYF. V usage is TRBV4-3 and J usage is TRBJ2-3; D unclear. The CDR3 extends over 15 amino acids. The germline V and J ends were trimmed by 0 bases and 0 bases, with 7 bases remaining between them. Looked up from germline, CDR1 is LGHNA and CDR2 is YSLEER.

The chain employs TRBV7-2 and TRBJ2-3; D assignment may be TRBD1 or TRBD2 (6 bases each). Germline CDR1 and CDR2: SGHTA and FQGNSA. Trimming took off 2 bases at V and 1 base at J, with 13 bases between the two ends. CDR3 length equals 16 residues. DNA for the CDR3: TGTGCCAGCAGCTTATCCCCGGGGGCGGGCACAGATACGCAGTATTTT. Protein sequence: CASSLSPGAGTDTQYF. The variable domain in full, with the rest retrieved from reference TRBV7-2 and TRBJ2-3, is GAGVSQSPSNKVTEKGKDVELRCDPISGHTALYWYRQSLGQGLEFLIYFQGNSAPDKSGLPSDRFSAERTGGSVSTLTIQRTQQEDSAVYLCASSLSPGAGTDTQYFGPGTRLTVL.

This clonotype was recorded at least ten times. The chain recombines TRBV20-1 with TRBJ2-5; possibly TRBD1 or TRBD2 for D (5 bases each). This CDR3 has 13 amino acids. From germline, CDR1 is DFQATT and CDR2 SNEGSKA (reference sequence). The V gene lost 3 bases and the J gene lost 4 bases, with 12 bases spanning the gap. The CDR3 spells CSARLWGRETQYF. CDR3 coding DNA: TGCAGTGCTAGGTTATGGGGGAGAGAGACCCAGTACTTC.

This clonotype was picked up a small number of times. The chain combines TRBV7-2 with TRBJ2-1; no firm D call. V shed 0 bases and J shed 5 bases, with 17 bases lying between them. Germline-derived CDR1 and CDR2 are SGHTA and FQGNSA. This CDR3 has 17 residues. CDR3 in amino acids: CASSLAVRPHRDNEQFF. CDR3 nucleotide sequence: TGTGCCAGCAGCTTAGCCGTTCGGCCTCACCGAGACAATGAGCAGTTCTTC.

This clonotype was observed many times. For the CDR3, the DNA is TGTGCTAGTGGTTTATACAGAAATCAGCCCCAGCATTTT. It specifies CASGLYRNQPQHF. The V and J genes are TRBV12-5 and TRBJ1-5, with D hard to call. CDR3 length: 13 amino acids. Trimming took 3 bases from V and 4 from J, leaving 7 bases between them. In germline, CDR1 is LGHNT, CDR2 FRNRAP.

This clonotype was counted at least ten times. CDR3 coding DNA: TGTGCCAGCAGCCCCACCAGGGCGGGGGGAGTGCCAGATACGCAGTATTTT. Its protein is CASSPTRAGGVPDTQYF. The chain uses TRBV7-3 and TRBJ2-3; 8 bases map to TRBD2. V gave up 5 bases and J gave up 4 bases; unmatched junction bases: 14. The germline V gene has CDR1 SGHTA and CDR2 FQGTGA. The CDR3 spans 17 residues. The complete variable domain, with remaining parts taken from reference TRBV7-3 and TRBJ2-3, reads GAGVSQTPSNKVTEKGKYVELRCDPISGHTALYWYRQSLGQGPEFLIYFQGTGAADDSGLPNDRFFAVRPEGSVSTLKIQRTERGDSAVYLCASSPTRAGGVPDTQYFGPGTRLTVL.

V and J are TRBV11-3 and TRBJ2-1; possible D gene TRBD2, 5 bases. The V and J ends lost 4 bases and 9 bases respectively, with 13 bases between them. Germline V CDR1 and CDR2: SGHNT, YENEEA. The CDR3 consists of 13 residues. The CDR3 bases are TGTGCCAGCAGCTCTGAAAGTCGGGGTGAGCAGTTCTTC. This encodes CASSSESRGEQFF.